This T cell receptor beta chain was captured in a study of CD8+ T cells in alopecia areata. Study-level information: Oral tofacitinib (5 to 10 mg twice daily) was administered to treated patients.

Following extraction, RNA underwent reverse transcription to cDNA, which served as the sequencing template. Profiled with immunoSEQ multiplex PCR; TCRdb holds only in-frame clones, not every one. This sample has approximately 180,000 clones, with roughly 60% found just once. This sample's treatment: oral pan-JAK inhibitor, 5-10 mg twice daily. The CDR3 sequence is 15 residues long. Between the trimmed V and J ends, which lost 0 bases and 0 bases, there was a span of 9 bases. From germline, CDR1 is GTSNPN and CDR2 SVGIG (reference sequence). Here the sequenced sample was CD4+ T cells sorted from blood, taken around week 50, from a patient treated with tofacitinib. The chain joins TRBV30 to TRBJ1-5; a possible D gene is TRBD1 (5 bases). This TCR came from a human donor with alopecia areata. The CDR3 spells CAWSVQQGSNQPQHF. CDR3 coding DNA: TGTGCCTGGAGTGTACAGCAGGGTAGCAATCAGCCCCAGCATTTT.